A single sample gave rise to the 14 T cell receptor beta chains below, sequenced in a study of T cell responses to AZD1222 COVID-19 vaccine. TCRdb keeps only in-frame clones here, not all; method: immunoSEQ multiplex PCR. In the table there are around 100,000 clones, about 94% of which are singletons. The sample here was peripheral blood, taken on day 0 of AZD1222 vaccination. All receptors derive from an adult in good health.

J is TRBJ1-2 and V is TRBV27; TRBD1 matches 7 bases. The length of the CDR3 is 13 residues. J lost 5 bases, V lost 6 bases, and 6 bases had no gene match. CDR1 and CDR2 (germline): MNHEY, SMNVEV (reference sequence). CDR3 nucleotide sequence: TGTGCCAGCAGCTCGGGGACAGTATATGGCTACACCTTC. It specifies CASSSGTVYGYTF.

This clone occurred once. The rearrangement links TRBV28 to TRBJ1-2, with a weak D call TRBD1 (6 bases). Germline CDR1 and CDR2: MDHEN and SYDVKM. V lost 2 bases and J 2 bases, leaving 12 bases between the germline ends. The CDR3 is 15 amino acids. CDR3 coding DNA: TGTGCCAGCAGTTTAGCGGGGGCGGAGAACTATGGCTACACCTTC. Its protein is CASSLAGAENYGYTF.

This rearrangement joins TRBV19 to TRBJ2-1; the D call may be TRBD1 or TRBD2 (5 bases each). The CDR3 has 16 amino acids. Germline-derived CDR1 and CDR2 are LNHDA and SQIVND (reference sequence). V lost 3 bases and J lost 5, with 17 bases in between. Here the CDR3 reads CASSIGVSQGNNEQFF. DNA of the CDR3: TGTGCCAGTAGTATCGGGGTGTCTCAGGGCAACAATGAGCAGTTCTTC.

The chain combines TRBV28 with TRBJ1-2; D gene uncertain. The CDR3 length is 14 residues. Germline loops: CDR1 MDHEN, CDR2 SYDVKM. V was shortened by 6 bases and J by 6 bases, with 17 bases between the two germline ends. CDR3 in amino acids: CASSHTLRSHGYTF. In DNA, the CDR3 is TGTGCCAGCAGCCACACGTTACGCAGCCATGGCTACACCTTC.

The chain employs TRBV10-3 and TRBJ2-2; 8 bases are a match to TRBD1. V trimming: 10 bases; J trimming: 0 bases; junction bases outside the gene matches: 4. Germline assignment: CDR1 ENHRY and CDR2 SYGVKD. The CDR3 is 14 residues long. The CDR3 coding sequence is TGTGCCACCACGGGACAGGCGAACACCGGGGAGCTGTTTTTT. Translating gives CATTGQANTGELFF.

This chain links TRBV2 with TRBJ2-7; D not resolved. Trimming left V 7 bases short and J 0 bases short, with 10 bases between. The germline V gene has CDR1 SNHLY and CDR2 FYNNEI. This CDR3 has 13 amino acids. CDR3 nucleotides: TGTGCCAGCACTCTCTCCGACTCCTACGAGCAGTACTTC. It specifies CASTLSDSYEQYF. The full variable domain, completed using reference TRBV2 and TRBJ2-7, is EPEVTQTPSHQVTQMGQEVILRCVPISNHLYFYWYRQILGQKVEFLVSFYNNEISEKSEIFDDQFSVERPDGSNFTLKIRSTKLEDSAMYFCASTLSDSYEQYFGPGTRLTVT.

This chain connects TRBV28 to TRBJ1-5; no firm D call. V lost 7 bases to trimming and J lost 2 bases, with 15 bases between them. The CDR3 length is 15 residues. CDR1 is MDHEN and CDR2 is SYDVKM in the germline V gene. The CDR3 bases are TGTGCCAGCACTACTACAGTCCTCGGCAATCAGCCCCAGCATTTT. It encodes CASTTTVLGNQPQHF.

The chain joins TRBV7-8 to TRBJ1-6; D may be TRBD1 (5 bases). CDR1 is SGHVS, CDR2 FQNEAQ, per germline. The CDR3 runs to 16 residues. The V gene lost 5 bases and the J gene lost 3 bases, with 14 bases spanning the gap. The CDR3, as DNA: TGTGCCAGCAGCCTTCGTGGGACTCGCTATAATTCACCCCTCCACTTT. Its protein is CASSLRGTRYNSPLHF.

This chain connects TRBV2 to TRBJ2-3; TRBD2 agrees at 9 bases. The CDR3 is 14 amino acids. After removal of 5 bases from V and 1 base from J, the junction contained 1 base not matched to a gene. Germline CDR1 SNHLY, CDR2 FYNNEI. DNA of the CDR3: TGTGCCAGCAGTAGGACTAGCGGCACAGATACGCAGTATTTT. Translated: CASSRTSGTDTQYF.

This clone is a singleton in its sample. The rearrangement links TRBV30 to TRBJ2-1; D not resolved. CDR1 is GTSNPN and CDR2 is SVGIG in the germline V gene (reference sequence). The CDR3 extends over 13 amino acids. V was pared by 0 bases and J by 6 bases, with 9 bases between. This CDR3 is CAWSVNQGNEQFF. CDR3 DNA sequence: TGTGCCTGGAGTGTAAACCAAGGCAATGAGCAGTTCTTC.

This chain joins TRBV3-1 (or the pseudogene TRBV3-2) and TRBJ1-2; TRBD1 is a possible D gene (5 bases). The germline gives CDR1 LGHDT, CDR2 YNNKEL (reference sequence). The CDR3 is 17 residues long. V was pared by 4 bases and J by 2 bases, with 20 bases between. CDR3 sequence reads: CASSPWGSGDGNYGYTF. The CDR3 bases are TGTGCCAGCAGCCCCTGGGGGTCCGGGGACGGAAACTATGGCTACACCTTC.

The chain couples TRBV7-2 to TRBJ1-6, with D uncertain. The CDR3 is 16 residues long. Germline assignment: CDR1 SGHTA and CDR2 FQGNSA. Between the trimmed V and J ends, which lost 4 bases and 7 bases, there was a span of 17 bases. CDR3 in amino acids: CASSSAFTGINSPLHF. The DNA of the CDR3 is TGTGCCAGCAGCTCCGCCTTTACGGGGATCAATTCACCCCTCCACTTT.

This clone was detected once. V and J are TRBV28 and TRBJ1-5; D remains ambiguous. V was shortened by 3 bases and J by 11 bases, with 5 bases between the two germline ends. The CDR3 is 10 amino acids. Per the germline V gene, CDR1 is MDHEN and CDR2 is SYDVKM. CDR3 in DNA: TGTGCCAGCAGTTTCGGGTCCCAGCATTTT. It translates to CASSFGSQHF.

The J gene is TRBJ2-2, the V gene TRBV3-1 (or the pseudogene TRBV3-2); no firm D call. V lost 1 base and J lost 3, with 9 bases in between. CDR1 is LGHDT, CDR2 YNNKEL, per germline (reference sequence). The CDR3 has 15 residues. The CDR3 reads CASSQGDRDTGELFF. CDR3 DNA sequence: TGTGCCAGCAGCCAAGGGGATAGGGACACCGGGGAGCTGTTTTTT.